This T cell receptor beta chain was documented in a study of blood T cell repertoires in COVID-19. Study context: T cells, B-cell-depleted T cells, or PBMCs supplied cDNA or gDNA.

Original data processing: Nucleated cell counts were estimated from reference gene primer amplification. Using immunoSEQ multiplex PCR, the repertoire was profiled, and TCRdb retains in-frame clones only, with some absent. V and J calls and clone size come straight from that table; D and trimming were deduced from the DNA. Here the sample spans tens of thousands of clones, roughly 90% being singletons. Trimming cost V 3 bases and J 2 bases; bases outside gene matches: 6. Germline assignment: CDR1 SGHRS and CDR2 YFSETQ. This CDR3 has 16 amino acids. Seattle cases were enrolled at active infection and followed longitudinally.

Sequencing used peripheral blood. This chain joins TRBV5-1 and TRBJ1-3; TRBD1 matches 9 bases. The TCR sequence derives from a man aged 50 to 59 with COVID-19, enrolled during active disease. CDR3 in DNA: TGCGCCAGCAGCTCCGATGGGACAGGGCCTGGAAACACCATATATTTT. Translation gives CASSSDGTGPGNTIYF.